This T cell receptor beta chain was retrieved from a study of cytomegalovirus exposure and HLA in healthy donors. 13 Jbeta primers and 60 Vbeta primers were used for the PCR. Generated by immunoSEQ multiplex PCR, the TCRdb table keeps only in-frame clones and is missing some. The data hold 150,000 to 180,000 clones, with approximately 80% observed a single time. The CDR3 totals 17 residues. The V end lost 3 bases, the J end lost 0 bases, and 18 bases lay between the germline ends. Germline V gives CDR1 SGHKS, CDR2 YYEKEE (reference sequence). This TCR came from a man aged 25 to 40 in good health and CMV-seropositive. Sequenced input: PBMCs. V and J are TRBV5-5 and TRBJ1-1, with TRBD1 as a possible D gene (6 bases). CDR3 loop: CASSSYRVSSMNTEAFF. DNA of the CDR3: TGTGCCAGCAGCTCATACAGGGTTAGCTCCATGAACACTGAAGCTTTCTTT.